This T cell receptor beta chain was retrieved from a study of cytomegalovirus exposure and HLA in healthy donors. Findings of the study overall: A missense DCLRE1C variant was associated with V- and J-gene trimming of TCR beta chains in a later analysis, and an independent cohort replicated the association.

The PCR contained 60 Vbeta and 13 Jbeta primers. How the authors handled the data: Later analysis identified tens of millions of unique TCR beta chains, about 10 million shared. The repertoire was sequenced with immunoSEQ multiplex PCR; TCRdb's copy has only in-frame clones and lacks some. The V and J calls and the clone size are those of that table, but D and trimming were determined from the DNA. The sample shows roughly 120,000 clones, around 74% of them seen only once. In regard to this clone: No antigen is known for it.

The source is a man between 40 and 49 years old in good health and CMV-seropositive. The sample consisted of PBMCs.

CDR3 bases: TGTGCCAGCAGTCACCACGAAGGCGGAAGCAATCAGCCCCAGCATTTT. Protein: CASSHHEGGSNQPQHF. This sequence joins TRBV6-6 and TRBJ1-5, with unresolved D. Germline V gene lookup returns CDR1 MNHNY and CDR2 SVGAGI (reference sequence). The CDR3 spans 16 residues. V was cut by 5 bases and J by 1 base, with 15 bases left in between.